A selection of T cell receptor beta chains follows, all from one sample in a study of shared clonotypes between healthy human individuals. The table came from immunoSEQ multiplex PCR; TCRdb's copy has only in-frame clones and leaves some out. The repertoire has about 1.5 million clones, roughly 98% of them found once; the top ten carry roughly 0.45%. The specimen sequenced was naive CD4+ T cells sorted from blood. Receptor source: a man aged 30 to 39 in good health. The CDR3 runs from the conserved cysteine through the conserved F or W. D genes are given only for firm matches. For some rows the clone size is stated as once, few or many, or as a class when expanded; others skip it.

j_gene | v_gene | d_gene | abundance | CDR3aa | CDR3nt
TRBJ1-2 | TRBV7-9 | NA | NA | CASSSVQGYGYTF | TGTGCCAGCAGCTCAGTGCAGGGCTATGGCTACACCTTC
TRBJ2-7 | TRBV5-6 | NA | NA | CASSQLRESTEQYF | TGTGCCAGCAGCCAACTCAGGGAATCGACCGAGCAGTACTTC
TRBJ2-2 | TRBV28 | NA | NA | CASSSVVITGELFF | TGTGCCAGCAGTTCTGTTGTCATCACCGGGGAGCTGTTTTTT
TRBJ2-7 | TRBV10-2 | NA | NA | CASSQVPYEQYF | TGCGCCAGCAGTCAGGTCCCCTACGAGCAGTACTTC
TRBJ2-5 | TRBV5-1 | NA | NA | CASSLDAGLETQYF | TGCGCCAGCAGCTTGGACGCAGGTCTGGAGACCCAGTACTTC
TRBJ2-2 | TRBV10-3 | NA | once | CAISEGTPLGELFF | TGTGCCATCAGTGAAGGGACGCCCCTCGGGGAGCTGTTTTTT
TRBJ2-2 | TRBV7-3 | TRBD1 | once | CASRDTGGRTGELFF | TGTGCCAGCAGGGACACAGGGGGCCGGACCGGGGAGCTGTTTTTT
TRBJ2-1 | TRBV9 | TRBD1 | NA | CASSVVGQGVEQFF | TGTGCCAGCAGCGTAGTGGGACAGGGGGTTGAGCAGTTCTTC
TRBJ2-5 | TRBV18 | NA | NA | CASSPPGGHAEETQYF | TGTGCCAGCTCACCACCCGGTGGTCACGCAGAAGAGACCCAGTACTTC
TRBJ2-7 | TRBV23-1 | NA | NA | CASSQPPRPSDHEQYF | TGCGCCAGCAGTCAACCCCCCCGGCCGTCGGACCACGAGCAGTACTTC
TRBJ1-1 | TRBV27 | TRBD1 | NA | CASSFFVRQGMNTEAFF | TGTGCCAGCAGTTTCTTTGTCAGACAGGGAATGAACACTGAAGCTTTCTTT
TRBJ1-4 | TRBV7-9 | NA | NA | CASSLTGLPNEKLFF | TGTGCCAGCAGCTTAACAGGACTCCCAAATGAAAAACTGTTTTTT
TRBJ2-3 | TRBV19 | TRBD1 | NA | CASSVQGATDTQYF | TGTGCCAGTTCCGTCCAGGGGGCCACAGATACGCAGTATTTT
TRBJ2-2 | TRBV5-1 | NA | NA | CASSLLGFTGELFF | TGCGCCAGCAGCTTGCTGGGATTCACCGGGGAGCTGTTTTTT
TRBJ1-1 | TRBV7-9 | NA | NA | CASSSTVGTEAFF | TGTGCCAGCAGCTCGACTGTGGGGACTGAAGCTTTCTTT
TRBJ2-7 | TRBV9 | NA | NA | CASSVATSARNYEQYF | TGTGCCAGCAGCGTAGCTACATCGGCTCGAAACTACGAGCAGTACTTC
TRBJ1-1 | TRBV5-1 | TRBD1 | NA | CASSSGTGGIEAFF | TGCGCCAGCAGCTCCGGGACAGGGGGGATTGAAGCTTTCTTT
TRBJ2-2 | TRBV5-6 | TRBD1 | NA | CASKRRQGVNTGELFF | TGTGCCAGCAAGAGGAGACAGGGGGTGAACACCGGGGAGCTGTTTTTT
TRBJ1-2 | TRBV6-1 | NA | NA | CATRREVSNYGYTF | TGTGCCACCCGTAGAGAAGTTTCTAACTATGGCTACACCTTC
TRBJ2-7 | TRBV28 | TRBD1 | NA | CASSFPTGGREQYF | TGTGCCAGCAGTTTCCCGACAGGGGGAAGGGAGCAGTACTTC
TRBJ2-7 | TRBV20-1 | NA | NA | CSASLVHEQYF | TGCAGTGCTAGTCTGGTCCACGAGCAGTACTTC
TRBJ2-7 | TRBV6-5 | NA | NA | CASRDPLEEQYF | TGTGCCAGCAGAGACCCGCTGGAAGAGCAGTACTTC
TRBJ2-1 | TRBV7-7 | TRBD1 | NA | CASSPTGTGLDEQFF | TGTGCTAGCAGCCCTACCGGGACAGGTCTCGATGAGCAGTTCTTC
TRBJ1-1 | TRBV7-3 | NA | NA | CASSPQAEHSEAFF | TGTGCCAGCAGCCCCCAAGCAGAACACAGTGAAGCTTTCTTT
TRBJ2-3 | TRBV6-1 | NA | NA | CASSEVLLGDTDTQYF | TGTGCCAGCAGTGAAGTACTGTTGGGGGACACAGATACGCAGTATTTT
TRBJ2-7 | TRBV28 | NA | NA | CASGRGASYEQYF | TGTGCCAGCGGGCGAGGGGCTTCCTACGAGCAGTACTTC
TRBJ2-2 | TRBV4-3 | TRBD1 | NA | CASSQERTGGAAGTTGELFF | TGCGCCAGCAGCCAAGAGCGGACAGGGGGCGCGGCGGGAACCACCGGGGAGCTGTTTTTT
TRBJ2-2 | TRBV9 | NA | NA | CASSVVAGLNTGELFF | TGTGCCAGCAGCGTAGTCGCCGGCCTCAACACCGGGGAGCTGTTTTTT
TRBJ1-5 | TRBV30 | NA | NA | CALDRTPQPQHF | TGTGCCCTGGACCGTACCCCACAGCCCCAGCATTTT
TRBJ2-7 | TRBV5-1 | TRBD2 | NA | CASSLESGTSGYEQYF | TGCGCCAGCAGCTTGGAGTCAGGGACTAGCGGCTACGAGCAGTACTTC
TRBJ2-7 | TRBV7-2 | NA | once | CASNNRGGSYEQYF | TGTGCCAGCAACAATAGGGGGGGCTCCTACGAGCAGTACTTC
TRBJ1-1 | TRBV18 | NA | NA | CASSPASTPHTEAFF | TGTGCCAGCTCACCGGCTTCGACACCGCACACTGAAGCTTTCTTT
TRBJ1-2 | TRBV15 | NA | NA | CATSRGKDSNYGYTF | TGTGCCACCAGCAGAGGGAAAGATTCTAACTATGGCTACACCTTC
TRBJ2-7 | TRBV5-4 | NA | NA | CASSFGGYEQYF | TGTGCCAGCAGCTTCGGCGGTTACGAGCAGTACTTC
TRBJ2-3 | TRBV18 | NA | NA | CASSPIVGVVTDTQYF | TGTGCCAGCTCACCAATTGTGGGGGTTGTCACAGATACGCAGTATTTT
TRBJ1-1 | TRBV19 | TRBD1 | NA | CASSTGDRDIRHTEAFF | TGTGCCAGTAGTACCGGGGACAGGGACATTCGGCACACTGAAGCTTTCTTT
TRBJ2-5 | TRBV11-3 | NA | NA | CASSSSGKTQYF | TGTGCCAGCAGCTCCAGCGGTAAGACCCAGTACTTC
TRBJ2-1 | TRBV5-1 | TRBD2 | NA | CASGTTSGVNNEQFF | TGCGCCAGCGGTACGACTAGCGGGGTAAACAATGAGCAGTTCTTC
TRBJ2-5 | TRBV19 | TRBD2 | NA | CASSPAKLAGQETQYF | TGTGCCAGTAGTCCCGCCAAACTAGCGGGGCAAGAGACCCAGTACTTC
TRBJ2-5 | TRBV25-1 | TRBD1 | NA | CASSDLRGLGYETQYF | TGTGCCAGCAGTGATCTCAGGGGGCTGGGTTATGAGACCCAGTACTTC
TRBJ1-2 | TRBV2 | TRBD1 | NA | CASPSGQGGRGYTF | TGTGCCAGCCCCTCGGGACAGGGAGGTCGGGGCTACACCTTC
TRBJ1-5 | TRBV5-6 | NA | once | CASSLWVYSNQPQHF | TGTGCCAGCAGCTTGTGGGTTTATAGCAATCAGCCCCAGCATTTT
TRBJ2-1 | TRBV7-8 | NA | once | CASSLFRWSSYNEQFF | TGTGCCAGCAGCTTATTCCGGTGGAGCTCCTACAATGAGCAGTTCTTC
TRBJ1-4 | TRBV5-6 | TRBD1 | NA | CASSNGQGIGRSEKLFF | TGTGCCAGCAGCAACGGACAGGGCATTGGTAGAAGTGAAAAACTGTTTTTT
TRBJ2-7 | TRBV19 | TRBD1 | NA | CASSTPDRAYEQYF | TGTGCCAGTAGTACCCCCGACAGGGCCTACGAGCAGTACTTC
TRBJ2-1 | TRBV5-1 | TRBD2 | NA | CASSLTGGPYNEQFF | TGCGCCAGCAGCTTGACGGGAGGGCCCTACAATGAGCAGTTCTTC
TRBJ1-4 | TRBV7-2 | NA | NA | CASSWTTDEKLFF | TGTGCCAGCAGCTGGACGACAGACGAAAAACTGTTTTTT
TRBJ2-1 | TRBV7-2 | NA | NA | CASGRRPQNEQFF | TGTGCCAGCGGTCGCAGACCCCAAAATGAGCAGTTCTTC
TRBJ1-3 | TRBV7-2 | NA | NA | CASSLSGNSGNTIYF | TGTGCCAGCAGCTTATCCGGGAACTCTGGAAACACCATATATTTT
TRBJ1-4 | TRBV18 | TRBD1 | NA | CASSPETGFEKLFF | TGTGCCAGCTCACCCGAGACAGGGTTTGAAAAACTGTTTTTT
TRBJ2-3 | TRBV18 | NA | once | CASSSQSPDTQYF | TGTGCCAGCTCATCACAGTCGCCAGATACGCAGTATTTT
TRBJ2-5 | TRBV9 | NA | NA | CASSPSEETQYF | TGTGCCAGCAGCCCCTCCGAGGAGACCCAGTACTTC
TRBJ2-1 | TRBV2 | NA | NA | CASGREGYEQFF | TGTGCCAGCGGAAGGGAAGGCTATGAGCAGTTCTTC
TRBJ1-2 | TRBV9 | TRBD1 | NA | CASSVGQGVVGYTF | TGTGCCAGCAGCGTTGGACAGGGGGTTGTTGGCTACACCTTC
TRBJ2-5 | TRBV2 | NA | NA | CAILLAVHQETQYF | TGTGCCATCCTCCTGGCGGTACACCAAGAGACCCAGTACTTC
TRBJ2-3 | TRBV9 | TRBD2 | once | CASSVSGRTDTQYF | TGTGCCAGCAGCGTTAGCGGGAGAACAGATACGCAGTATTTT
TRBJ2-6 | TRBV4-2 | NA | NA | CASKEGGGDDSGANVLTF | TGTGCCAGCAAAGAAGGGGGAGGGGACGACTCTGGGGCCAACGTCCTGACTTTC